This T cell receptor beta chain was identified in a study of T cell responses to AZD1222 COVID-19 vaccine. Findings and limits, study-wide: In the spike-specific TCR repertoire, nearly half reportedly target unmutated variant regions.

Points on this clone: Its antigen is unknown.

Germline CDR1 is MNHEY and CDR2 is SMNVEV (reference sequence). V lost 6 bases and J 5 bases, leaving 16 bases between the germline ends. This CDR3 has 14 amino acids. Here immunoSEQ multiplex PCR was the method, and the copy in TCRdb shows in-frame clones only, minus some. This table holds about 48,000 clones, roughly 85% found once. The J gene is TRBJ2-5, the V gene TRBV27; no clear D. Sample: peripheral blood, taken 28 days after the second AZD1222 dose. The TCR was taken from an adult who received the AZD1222 COVID-19 vaccine. The CDR3 coding sequence is TGTGCCAGCAGCTCCCAGTTTTGGGCGGAGACCCAGTACTTC. Translation: CASSSQFWAETQYF.